In this sample, the clone carrying this T cell receptor beta chain turned up once. Its target is unknown. This entry is derived from a study of T cell responses to AZD1222 COVID-19 vaccine. CDR3 length: 16 amino acids. Trimming cost V 3 bases and J 7 bases; bases outside gene matches: 7. Looked up from germline, CDR1 is SGHVS and CDR2 is FNYEAQ. General observations from the study: Of spike-specific TCRs, nearly half reportedly target regions left unmutated in variants. Baseline serostatus was positive in only a handful of AZD1222 recipients. It should be noted that donors were predominantly white British and more often female, and clonal diversity was possibly underestimated.

The repertoire was sequenced with immunoSEQ multiplex PCR; TCRdb's copy has only in-frame clones and lacks some. The table records 80,000 or so clones, just under 90% of them present only once. The chain carries TRBV7-6 and TRBJ2-2, with TRBD2 identical over 11 bases. Sequences were derived from peripheral blood, sampled on day 0 of AZD1222 vaccination. The clonotype was recovered from an adult in good health. As DNA, the CDR3 is TGTGCCAGCAGCTTTAGCGGGGGGGCCTGGTTCGGGGAGCTGTTTTTT. It yields the protein CASSFSGGAWFGELFF.